Following are 22 T cell receptor beta chains from one sample sequenced in a study of blood T cells in healthy people across ages (dated by TCRdb to between 2015 and 2016). Library preparation was by 5' RACE. The sample was run on an Illumina HiSeq 2500. A second PCR of about 6 to 12 cycles was run with a J-beta primer mix and a sample-barcoded 5' primer. TCRdb trimmed public reads at Q25 via fastp, called clones via MiXCR and kept in-frame beta chains. One record per CDR3 amino acid sequence lists the most common genes and DNA. Present in this sample are hundreds of thousands of distinct CDR3 sequences, about 28% of which were seen just once. The ten largest make up 15% to 18% of the sample. The sequenced sample consisted of blood. The receptors come from a woman of 80 years or more in good health.

The chain recombines TRBV7-9 with TRBJ2-1; the D is unclear. This CDR3 is 14 amino acids long. Germline loops: CDR1 SEHNR, CDR2 FQNEAQ (reference sequence). V was pared by 5 bases and J by 10 bases, with 18 bases between. The CDR3 DNA follows: TGTGCCAGCAGCACTCGGATGGGCGCCGGGGAGCAGTTCTTC. Amino acid sequence: CASSTRMGAGEQFF. Variable domain in full (rest from reference TRBV7-9 and TRBJ2-1): DTGVSQNPRHKITKRGQNVTFRCDPISEHNRLYWYRQTLGQGPEFLTYFQNEAQLEKSRLLSDRFSAERPKGSFSTLEIQRTEQGDSAMYLCASSTRMGAGEQFFGPGTRLTVL.

This clonotype appeared many times. V gene TRBV5-1 combines with J gene TRBJ2-1; 15 bases are shared with TRBD2. The germline V gene has CDR1 SGHRS and CDR2 YFSETQ. The CDR3 spans 16 residues. V lost 3 bases, J lost 4 bases, and 2 bases stayed unmatched. For the CDR3, the DNA is TGCGCCAGCAGCTGGGGGACTAGCGGGGGGTACAATGAGCAGTTCTTC. Its translation: CASSWGTSGGYNEQFF.

Ten or more counts support this clonotype. The CDR3 DNA reads as TGTGCCAGCGGGTTGGGAAGGGGCCCCTACGAGCAGTACTTC. This gives the protein CASGLGRGPYEQYF. V and J are TRBV2 and TRBJ2-7, with D possibly TRBD1 on 5 matching bases. Trimming cost V 8 bases and J 2 bases, with 16 bases left between them. This CDR3 is built from 14 residues. Germline V gene sequence: CDR1 SNHLY, CDR2 FYNNEI.

There are many counts of this clonotype. The CDR3 DNA is TGTGCCAGCACCCCGGGGGCCAGCTACGAGCAGTACTTC. Residues: CASTPGASYEQYF. This chain connects TRBV6-1 to TRBJ2-7; D assignment may be TRBD1 or TRBD2 (6 bases each). This CDR3 contains 13 residues. Germline assignment: CDR1 MNHNS and CDR2 SASEGT. V was pared by 7 bases and J by 3 bases, with 13 bases between.

This clonotype was picked up many times. The chain joins TRBV7-2 to TRBJ2-7; the match to TRBD2 covers 9 bases. V trimming: 3 bases; J trimming: 2 bases; junction bases outside the gene matches: 2. CDR1 is SGHTA and CDR2 is FQGNSA in the germline V gene. The CDR3 sequence is 14 residues long. CDR3 in amino acids: CASSFGGGAYEQYF. As DNA, the CDR3 is TGTGCCAGCAGCTTCGGCGGGGGGGCCTACGAGCAGTACTTC.

This clonotype has ten or more counts. This chain joins TRBV6-2 or TRBV6-3 and TRBJ1-6; D gene uncertain. The CDR3 loop spans 14 amino acids. Germline V CDR1 and CDR2: MNHEY, SVGEGT. The V end lost 2 bases, the J end lost 7 bases, and 9 bases lay between the germline ends. The CDR3 coding sequence is TGTGCCAGCAGTTACGTTACCGGCAATTCACCCCTCCACTTT. Translating gives CASSYVTGNSPLHF.

Comments on this clonotype: A much larger clone sits a single nucleotide away, making a read error possible. The chain recombines TRBV3-1 with TRBJ1-1, with a weak D call TRBD1 (5 bases). Trimming took off 1 base at V and 6 bases at J, with 6 bases between the two ends. The CDR3 extends over 12 amino acids. Germline V CDR1 and CDR2: LGHDT, YNNKEL (reference sequence). CDR3 DNA sequence: TGTGCCAGCAGCCAAGGGGGGTCTGAAGCTTTCTTT. Amino acids: CASSQGGSEAFF.

This clonotype was counted many times. The rearrangement uses TRBV6-1 and TRBJ2-7; TRBD2 might be the D (5 bases). The germline V and J ends were trimmed by 1 base and 0 bases, with 16 bases remaining between them. CDR1 and CDR2 (germline): MNHNS, SASEGT. This CDR3 has 17 amino acids. The CDR3 nucleotides read TGTGCCAGCAGTGAAGGCGGGTTCCGGCTTAGCTCCTACGAGCAGTACTTC. Its protein product is CASSEGGFRLSSYEQYF.

This clonotype was picked up many times. The rearrangement uses TRBV7-9 and TRBJ1-2; D not certain. This CDR3 spans 15 amino acids. Germline CDR1 SEHNR, CDR2 FQNEAQ (reference sequence). Trimming left V 4 bases short and J 0 bases short, with 12 bases between. CDR3 protein: CASSSDGRANYGYTF. The DNA for the CDR3 is TGTGCCAGCAGCTCGGACGGAAGAGCTAACTATGGCTACACCTTC.

The J gene is TRBJ1-4, the V gene TRBV5-1; 8 bases are shared with TRBD1. Losses at the gene ends were 7 bases for V and 6 bases for J; bases not matched to a gene: 11. Per the germline V gene, CDR1 is SGHRS and CDR2 is YFSETQ. This CDR3 spans 15 amino acids. CDR3 in amino acids: CASAPTGEKYEKLFF. CDR3 DNA: TGCGCCAGCGCCCCGACAGGGGAGAAGTATGAAAAACTGTTTTTT.

Comments on this clonotype: A clone one base away is much larger, so this may be a read error. V usage is TRBV20-1 and J usage is TRBJ2-1, with D tentatively TRBD2 (7 bases). V was clipped by 6 bases and J by 6 bases, with 15 bases between them. Germline-derived CDR1 and CDR2 are DFQATT and SNEGSKA (reference sequence). The CDR3 extends over 13 amino acids. The CDR3 spells CSAEGGGCNEQFF. The CDR3 DNA is TGCAGTGCCGAGGGGGGGGGGTGCAATGAGCAGTTCTTC.

As concerns this clonotype: This may be a read error, as it is one base from a much larger clone. The genes are TRBV30 and TRBJ2-5; D is ambiguous. V was trimmed by 3 bases and J by 11 bases, leaving 16 bases between them. Germline V gives CDR1 GTSNPN, CDR2 SVGIG (reference sequence). This CDR3 is built from 12 residues. The CDR3 loop reads CAWSLFRDEQYF. The CDR3 DNA reads as TGTGCCTGGAGCCTTTTTAGGGATGAGCAGTACTTC.

The rearrangement uses TRBV7-3 and TRBJ2-1; 8 nucleotides align to TRBD1. There are 14 residues in the CDR3. Per germline, CDR1 SGHTA and CDR2 FQGTGA. The V gene end was trimmed by 5 bases and the J gene end by 10 bases; junction bases not matched to a gene: 10. CDR3 bases: TGTGCCAGCAGCGTGGACAGGGAAACCAACGAGCAGTTCTTC. This gives the protein CASSVDRETNEQFF.

This chain connects TRBV9 to TRBJ1-1; 10 bases agree with TRBD1. This CDR3 has 13 residues. Per germline, CDR1 SGDLS and CDR2 YYNGEE. The V gene end was trimmed by 7 bases and the J gene end by 8 bases; junction bases not matched to a gene: 8. The CDR3 DNA reads as TGTGCCAGCGGCGCCGGGACAGGGGACGAAGCTTTCTTT. Translating gives CASGAGTGDEAFF.

This clonotype was detected ten times or more. The chain couples TRBV6-6 to TRBJ1-1; no definite D call. V was clipped by 7 bases and J by 2 bases, with 14 bases between them. Germline CDR1 and CDR2: MNHNY and SVGAGI (reference sequence). The CDR3 runs 14 residues. The CDR3 region is CASINPGRNTEAFF. The DNA of the CDR3 is TGTGCCAGCATCAACCCGGGTCGAAACACTGAAGCTTTCTTT.

Ten or more counts support this clonotype. The V call is TRBV25-1, the J call TRBJ2-3, with TRBD1 matching 9 bases. CDR1 and CDR2 (germline): MGHDK, SYGVNS. V lost 6 bases and J lost 1; bases outside the gene matches: 5. The CDR3 is 15 amino acids. CDR3 amino acids: CASSRTGEGTDTQYF. Here the CDR3 DNA reads TGTGCCAGCAGCCGGACAGGGGAGGGCACAGATACGCAGTATTTT. Full variable domain (rest looked up from reference TRBV25-1 and TRBJ2-3): EADIYQTPRYLVIGTGKKITLECSQTMGHDKMYWYQQDPGMELHLIHYSYGVNSTEKGDLSSESTVSRIRTEHFPLTLESARPSHTSQYLCASSRTGEGTDTQYFGPGTRLTVL.

This clonotype was recorded a few times. The chain joins TRBV30 to TRBJ1-5, with 7 bases lining up with TRBD1. The CDR3 is 16 amino acids. Losses at the gene ends were 3 bases for V and 0 bases for J; bases not matched to a gene: 8. The germline V gene encodes CDR1 GTSNPN and CDR2 SVGIG (reference sequence). The CDR3 nucleotides read TGTGCCTGGAGGGAGGGACAGATGTATAGCAATCAGCCCCAGCATTTT. It yields the protein CAWREGQMYSNQPQHF. Drawing the rest from reference TRBV30 and TRBJ1-5, the complete variable domain is SQTIHQWPATLVQPVGSPLSLECTVEGTSNPNLYWYRQAAGRGLQLLFYSVGIGQISSEVPQNLSASRPQDRQFILSSKKLLLSDSGFYLCAWREGQMYSNQPQHFGDGTRLSIL.

The table lists this clonotype with many counts. J is TRBJ2-1 and V is TRBV6-2 or TRBV6-3; D is undetermined. Looked up from germline, CDR1 is MNHEY and CDR2 is SVGEGT. This CDR3 spans 11 amino acids. The V end lost 5 bases, the J end lost 5 bases, and 4 bases lay between the germline ends. Here the CDR3 DNA reads TGTGCCAGCAGTCACCACAATGAGCAGTTCTTC. Translating it yields CASSHHNEQFF.

This clonotype was counted many times. The chain uses TRBV5-1 and TRBJ2-3; no firm D call. CDR1 and CDR2 (germline): SGHRS, YFSETQ. This CDR3 contains 14 residues. Trimming left V 0 bases short and J 2 bases short, with 7 bases between. CDR3 protein: CASSLVGFTDTQYF. CDR3 sequence (DNA): TGCGCCAGCAGCTTGGTGGGTTTCACAGATACGCAGTATTTT.

This clonotype was seen at least ten times. The chain has TRBV5-1 and TRBJ2-7, with D tentatively TRBD2 (5 bases). Trimming pared 2 bases from V and 0 bases from J, leaving 12 bases between. Germline V lookup: CDR1 SGHRS, CDR2 YFSETQ. This CDR3 has 15 residues. CDR3 nucleotide sequence: TGCGCCAGCAGCTTAATCAGCGGAAGCTCCTACGAGCAGTACTTC. This gives the protein CASSLISGSSYEQYF.

The chain recombines TRBV20-1 with TRBJ2-5; the D gene is possibly TRBD1 (6 bases). The V and J ends lost 5 bases and 11 bases respectively, with 21 bases between them. The CDR3 is 13 amino acids. The germline gives CDR1 DFQATT, CDR2 SNEGSKA (reference sequence). The CDR3 loop is CSARRDIVEEQYF. The CDR3 nucleotides are TGCAGTGCTCGCCGGGACATAGTTGAAGAGCAGTACTTC.

This clonotype was seen a handful of times. V and J are TRBV24-1 and TRBJ2-5, with unresolved D. The CDR3 has 16 amino acids. The V and J ends lost 0 bases and 1 base respectively, with 11 bases between them. Germline-derived CDR1 and CDR2 are KGHDR and SFDVKD. The CDR3 reads CATSDLGSGLQETQYF. The DNA of the CDR3 is TGTGCCACCAGTGATTTGGGGTCAGGCCTCCAAGAGACCCAGTACTTC.